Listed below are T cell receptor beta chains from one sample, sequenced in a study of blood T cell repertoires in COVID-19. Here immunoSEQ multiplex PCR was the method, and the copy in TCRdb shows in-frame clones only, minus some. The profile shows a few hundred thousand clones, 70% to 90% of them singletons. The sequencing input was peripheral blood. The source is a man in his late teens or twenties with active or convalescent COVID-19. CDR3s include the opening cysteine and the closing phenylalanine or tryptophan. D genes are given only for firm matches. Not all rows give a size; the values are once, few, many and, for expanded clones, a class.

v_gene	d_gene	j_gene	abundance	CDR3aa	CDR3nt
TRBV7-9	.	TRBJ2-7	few	CASSQGRGSYEQYF	TGTGCCAGCAGCCAAGGACGGGGCTCCTACGAGCAGTACTTC
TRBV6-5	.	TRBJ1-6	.	CASKDWTYRNSPLHF	TGTGCCAGCAAGGACTGGACTTATAGGAATTCACCCCTCCACTTT
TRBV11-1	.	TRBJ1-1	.	CASSLVGRANTEAFF	TGTGCCAGCAGCTTAGTCGGCAGGGCGAACACTGAAGCTTTCTTT
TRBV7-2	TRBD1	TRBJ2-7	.	CASSLRRQGSHEQYF	TGTGCCAGCAGCTTAAGACGACAGGGGTCCCACGAGCAGTACTTC
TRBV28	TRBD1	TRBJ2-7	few	CAAGTGRDEQYF	TGTGCGGCCGGGACAGGGAGGGACGAGCAGTACTTC
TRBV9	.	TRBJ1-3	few	CASSVGTSTGNTIYF	TGTGCCAGCAGCGTTGGTACGTCTACTGGAAACACCATATATTTT
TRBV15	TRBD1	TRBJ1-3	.	CATSRDPGGSGNTIYF	TGTGCCACCAGCAGAGATCCAGGGGGGTCTGGAAACACCATATATTTT
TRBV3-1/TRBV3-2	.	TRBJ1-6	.	CASSPTSVSYNSPLHF	TGTGCCAGCAGCCCAACATCCGTCTCCTATAATTCACCCCTCCACTTT
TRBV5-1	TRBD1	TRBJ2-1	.	CASSPTGVGNEQFF	TGCGCCAGCAGCCCGACAGGGGTTGGGAATGAGCAGTTCTTC
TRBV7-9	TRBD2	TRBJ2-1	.	CASSPPGGRNNEQFF	TGTGCCAGCAGCCCCCCGGGGGGGCGAAACAATGAGCAGTTCTTC
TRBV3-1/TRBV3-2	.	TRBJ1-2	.	CASSQGYSVSLYGYTF	TGTGCCAGCAGCCAGGGCTACAGTGTTTCTCTCTATGGCTACACCTTC
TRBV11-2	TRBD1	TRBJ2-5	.	CASSSLLGQGEETQYF	TGTGCCAGCAGCTCCCTTCTGGGACAGGGAGAAGAGACCCAGTACTTC
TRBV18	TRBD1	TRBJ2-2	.	CASSQNAYRDRGRGGELFF	TGTGCCAGCTCACAAAACGCATACCGTGACAGGGGGCGAGGAGGGGAGCTGTTTTTT
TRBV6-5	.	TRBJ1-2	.	CASSYSTGSGYYGYTF	TGTGCCAGCAGTTACTCGACAGGCTCCGGCTACTATGGCTACACCTTC
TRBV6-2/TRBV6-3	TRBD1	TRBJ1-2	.	CASSYSTGFDGYTF	TGTGCCAGCAGTTACTCGACAGGGTTCGATGGCTACACCTTC
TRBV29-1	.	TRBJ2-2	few	CSVEYTGVNTGELFF	TGCAGCGTTGAATACACGGGGGTGAACACCGGGGAGCTGTTTTTT
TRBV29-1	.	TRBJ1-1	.	CSVEGPLGTEAFF	TGCAGCGTTGAGGGGCCCTTGGGCACTGAAGCTTTCTTT
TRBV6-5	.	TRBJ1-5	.	CASIVHGSLDQPQHF	TGTGCCAGCATTGTACACGGGAGCCTTGATCAGCCCCAGCATTTT
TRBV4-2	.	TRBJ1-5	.	CASSQVRTSPQHF	TGTGCCAGCAGCCAGGTGCGGACAAGCCCCCAGCATTTT
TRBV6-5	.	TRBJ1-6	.	CASRTRRSSSPLHF	TGTGCCAGCAGAACGAGGAGGTCAAGTTCACCCCTCCACTTT
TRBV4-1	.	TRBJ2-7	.	CASSQDPGVEAYEQYF	TGCGCCAGCAGCCAAGATCCAGGGGTTGAGGCCTACGAGCAGTACTTC
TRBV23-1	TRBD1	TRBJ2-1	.	CASSHPRAGTGTYNEQFF	TGCGCCAGCAGTCATCCTCGAGCCGGGACAGGTACGTACAATGAGCAGTTCTTC
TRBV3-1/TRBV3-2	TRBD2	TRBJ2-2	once	CASSQILAGELFF	TGTGCCAGCAGCCAAATACTAGCGGGGGAGCTGTTTTTT
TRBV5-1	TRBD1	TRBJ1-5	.	CASSPGGGQPQHF	TGCGCCAGCAGCCCAGGGGGCGGTCAGCCCCAGCATTTT
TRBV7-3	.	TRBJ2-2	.	CASPDCVPVLYTGELFF	TGTGCCAGCCCCGATTGTGTACCCGTACTATACACCGGGGAGCTGTTTTTT
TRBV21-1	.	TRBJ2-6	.	CASSLGPGLAGENGANVLTF	TGTGCCAGCAGCCTCGGCCCGGGACTAGCGGGAGAAAATGGGGCCAACGTCCTGACTTTC
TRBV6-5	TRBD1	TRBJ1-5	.	CASSRTGSSNQPQHF	TGTGCCAGCAGTCGGACAGGGTCCAGCAATCAGCCCCAGCATTTT
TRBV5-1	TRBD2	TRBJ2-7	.	CASRRTSATYEQYF	TGCGCCAGCAGAAGAACTAGCGCAACCTACGAGCAGTACTTC
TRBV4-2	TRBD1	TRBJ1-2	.	CASSQDARQGAVGYTF	TGTGCCAGCAGCCAAGATGCGAGACAGGGGGCGGTCGGCTACACCTTC
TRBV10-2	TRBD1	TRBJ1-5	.	CASKGAGNQPQHF	TGCGCCAGCAAGGGGGCAGGCAATCAGCCCCAGCATTTT
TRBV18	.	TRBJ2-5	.	CASSPPGETQYF	TGTGCCAGCTCACCACCCGGGGAGACCCAGTACTTC
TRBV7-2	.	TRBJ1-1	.	CASSLVAGMNTEAFF	TGTGCCAGCAGCTTAGTAGCAGGGATGAACACTGAAGCTTTCTTT
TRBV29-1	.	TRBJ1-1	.	CSVGFITEAFF	TGCAGCGTTGGTTTTATCACTGAAGCTTTCTTT
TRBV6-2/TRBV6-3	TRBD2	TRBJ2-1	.	CASSYRSGSFNEQFF	TGTGCCAGCAGTTACAGGAGCGGGAGCTTCAATGAGCAGTTCTTC
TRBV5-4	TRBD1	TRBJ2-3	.	CASSPGDRAQDTQYF	TGTGCCAGCAGCCCCGGGGACAGGGCACAAGATACGCAGTATTTT
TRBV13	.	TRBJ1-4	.	CASSAQGFTEKLFF	TGTGCCAGCAGCGCTCAGGGGTTTACTGAAAAACTGTTTTTT
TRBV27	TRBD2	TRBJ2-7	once	CASSPRLAGEQYF	TGTGCCAGCAGTCCCAGACTAGCAGGCGAGCAGTACTTC
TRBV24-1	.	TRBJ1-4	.	CATSEGREEKLFF	TGTGCCACCAGTGAGGGGAGGGAGGAAAAACTGTTTTTT
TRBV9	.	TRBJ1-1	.	CASRNRANEAFF	TGTGCCAGCAGGAACAGGGCCAATGAAGCTTTCTTT
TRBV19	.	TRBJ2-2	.	CASTTRDTPNTGELFF	TGTGCCAGTACCACCCGGGACACCCCGAACACCGGGGAGCTGTTTTTT
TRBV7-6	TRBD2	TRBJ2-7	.	CASSPGLAGDYEQYF	TGTGCCAGCAGCCCGGGACTAGCGGGAGACTACGAGCAGTACTTC
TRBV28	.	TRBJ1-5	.	CASSRQISNQPQHF	TGTGCCAGCAGTAGACAGATTAGCAATCAGCCCCAGCATTTT
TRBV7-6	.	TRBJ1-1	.	CASSLTEEAFF	TGTGCCAGCAGCTTAACGGAGGAAGCTTTCTTT
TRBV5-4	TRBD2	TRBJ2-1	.	CASSVAGGSYNEQFF	TGTGCCAGCAGCGTAGCGGGGGGATCCTACAATGAGCAGTTCTTC
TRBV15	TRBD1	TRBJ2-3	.	CATSRGTDRTDTQYF	TGTGCCACCAGCAGGGGGACAGACCGCACAGATACGCAGTATTTT
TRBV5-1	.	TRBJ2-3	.	CASHGGGLADTQYF	TGCGCCAGCCACGGCGGTGGTTTGGCAGATACGCAGTATTTT
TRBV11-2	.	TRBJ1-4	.	CASSLKSLNEKLFF	TGTGCCAGCAGCTTAAAGAGTTTAAATGAAAAACTGTTTTTT
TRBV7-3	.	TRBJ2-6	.	CASSSMGAGGANVLTF	TGTGCCAGCAGCTCCATGGGGGCTGGTGGGGCCAACGTCCTGACTTTC
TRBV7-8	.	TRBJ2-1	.	CASSLALFSEQFF	TGTGCCAGCAGCTTAGCGCTGTTCAGTGAGCAGTTCTTC
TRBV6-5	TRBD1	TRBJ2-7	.	CASSSRGRGYYEQYF	TGTGCCAGCAGTTCCCGTGGCAGGGGGTACTACGAGCAGTACTTC